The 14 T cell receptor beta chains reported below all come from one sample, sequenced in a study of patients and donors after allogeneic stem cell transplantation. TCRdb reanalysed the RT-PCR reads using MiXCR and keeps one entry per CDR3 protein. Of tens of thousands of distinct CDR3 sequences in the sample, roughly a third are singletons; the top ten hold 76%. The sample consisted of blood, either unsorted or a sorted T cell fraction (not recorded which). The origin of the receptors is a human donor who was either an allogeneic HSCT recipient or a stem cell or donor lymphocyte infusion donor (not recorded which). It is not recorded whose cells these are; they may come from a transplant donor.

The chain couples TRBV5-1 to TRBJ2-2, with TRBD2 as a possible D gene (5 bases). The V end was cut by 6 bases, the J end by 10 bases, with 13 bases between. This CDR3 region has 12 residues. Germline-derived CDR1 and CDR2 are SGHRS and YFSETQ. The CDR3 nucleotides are TGCGCCAGCATCCCGGGATTCGAGGAGCTGTTTTTT. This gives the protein CASIPGFEELFF.

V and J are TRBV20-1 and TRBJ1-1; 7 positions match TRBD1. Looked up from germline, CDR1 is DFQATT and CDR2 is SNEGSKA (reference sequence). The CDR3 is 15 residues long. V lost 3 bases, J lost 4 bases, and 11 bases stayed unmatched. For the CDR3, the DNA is TGCAGTGCTAGTACGGTGGCAGGGGGGTCCACTGAAGCTTTCTTT. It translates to CSASTVAGGSTEAFF.

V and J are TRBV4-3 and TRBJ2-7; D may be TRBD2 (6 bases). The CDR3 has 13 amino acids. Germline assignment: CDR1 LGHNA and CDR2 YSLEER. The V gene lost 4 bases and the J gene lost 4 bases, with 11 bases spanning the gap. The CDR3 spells CASSLGLIYEQYF. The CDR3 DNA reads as TGCGCCAGCAGCCTGGGACTTATATACGAGCAGTACTTC.

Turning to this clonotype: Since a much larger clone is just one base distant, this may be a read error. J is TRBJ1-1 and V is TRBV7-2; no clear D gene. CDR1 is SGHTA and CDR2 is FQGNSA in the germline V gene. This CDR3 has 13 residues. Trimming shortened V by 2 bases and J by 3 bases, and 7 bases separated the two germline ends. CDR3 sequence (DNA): TGTGCCAGCAGCTTATTCTGGGACACTGAAGCTTTCTTT. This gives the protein CASSLFWDTEAFF.

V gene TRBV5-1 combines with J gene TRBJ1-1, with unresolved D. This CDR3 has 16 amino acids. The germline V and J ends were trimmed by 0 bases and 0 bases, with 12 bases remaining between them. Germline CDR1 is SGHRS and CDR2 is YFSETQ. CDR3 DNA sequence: TGCGCCAGCAGCTTGGTATCTCGGCGCATGAACACTGAAGCTTTCTTT. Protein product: CASSLVSRRMNTEAFF. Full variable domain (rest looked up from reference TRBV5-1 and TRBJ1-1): KAGVTQTPRYLIKTRGQQVTLSCSPISGHRSVSWYQQTPGQGLQFLFEYFSETQRNKGNFPGRFSGRQFSNSRSEMNVSTLELGDSALYLCASSLVSRRMNTEAFFGQGTRLTVV.

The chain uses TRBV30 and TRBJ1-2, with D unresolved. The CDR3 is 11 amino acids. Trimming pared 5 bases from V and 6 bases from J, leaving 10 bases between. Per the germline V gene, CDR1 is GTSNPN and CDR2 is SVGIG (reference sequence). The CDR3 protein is CAWSSGHGYTF. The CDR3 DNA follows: TGTGCCTGGTCCAGCGGGCATGGCTACACCTTC.

This CDR3 is CASSVPTTQEKLFF. Here the CDR3 DNA reads TGTGCCAGCAGCGTCCCCACGACCCAGGAAAAACTGTTTTTT. V is TRBV2 and J is TRBJ1-4; D is unresolved. The V end lost 6 bases, the J end lost 8 bases, and 16 bases lay between the germline ends. CDR1 and CDR2 from the germline V gene are SNHLY and FYNNEI. This CDR3 comprises 14 residues. The full variable domain, completed using reference TRBV2 and TRBJ1-4, is EPEVTQTPSHQVTQMGQEVILRCVPISNHLYFYWYRQILGQKVEFLVSFYNNEISEKSEIFDDQFSVERPDGSNFTLKIRSTKLEDSAMYFCASSVPTTQEKLFFGSGTQLSVL.

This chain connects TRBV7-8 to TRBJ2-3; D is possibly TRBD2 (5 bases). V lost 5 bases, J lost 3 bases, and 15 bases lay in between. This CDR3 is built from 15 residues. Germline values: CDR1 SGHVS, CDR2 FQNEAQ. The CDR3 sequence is CASSPPVGGTDTQYF. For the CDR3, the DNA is TGTGCCAGCAGCCCCCCGGTGGGCGGGACAGATACGCAGTATTTT.

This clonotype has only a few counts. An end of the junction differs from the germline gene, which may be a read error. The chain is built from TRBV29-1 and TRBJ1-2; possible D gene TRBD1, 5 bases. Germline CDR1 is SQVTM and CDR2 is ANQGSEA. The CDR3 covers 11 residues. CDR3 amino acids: CSVEASPPGAF. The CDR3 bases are TGCAGCGTTGAAGCTAGCCCGCCGGGGGCCTTC.

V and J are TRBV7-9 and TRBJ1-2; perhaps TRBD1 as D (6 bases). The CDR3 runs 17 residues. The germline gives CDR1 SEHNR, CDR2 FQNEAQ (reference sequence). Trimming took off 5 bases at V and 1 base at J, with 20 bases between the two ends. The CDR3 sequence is CASSTSSPTGVNYGYTF. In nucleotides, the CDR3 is TGTGCCAGCAGCACCTCCTCCCCGACAGGTGTTAACTATGGCTACACCTTC.

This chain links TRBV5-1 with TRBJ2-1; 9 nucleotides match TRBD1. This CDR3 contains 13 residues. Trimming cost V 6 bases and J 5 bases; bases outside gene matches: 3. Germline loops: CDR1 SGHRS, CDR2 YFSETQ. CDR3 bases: TGCGCCAGCAAACAGGGGGCCGACAATGAGCAGTTCTTC. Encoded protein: CASKQGADNEQFF.

CDR3 sequence: CASSLNRVTEAFF. The CDR3 nucleotides read TGTGCCAGCAGTTTAAACAGGGTGACTGAAGCTTTCTTT. The chain joins TRBV27 to TRBJ1-1, with a tentative D call TRBD1 (6 bases). Deletions cut 2 bases from V and 5 bases from J, with 9 bases between. Germline-derived CDR1 and CDR2 are MNHEY and SMNVEV (reference sequence). The CDR3 is 13 residues long.

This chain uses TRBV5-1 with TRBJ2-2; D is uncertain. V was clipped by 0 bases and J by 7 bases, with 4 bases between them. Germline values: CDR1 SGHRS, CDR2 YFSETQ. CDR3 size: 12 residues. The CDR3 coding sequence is TGCGCCAGCAGCTTGGCCGGCGGGGAGCTGTTTTTT. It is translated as CASSLAGGELFF.

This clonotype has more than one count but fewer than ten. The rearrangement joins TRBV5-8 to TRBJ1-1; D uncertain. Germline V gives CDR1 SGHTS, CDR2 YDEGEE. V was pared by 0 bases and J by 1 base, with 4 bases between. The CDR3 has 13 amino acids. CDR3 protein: CASSLAANTEAFF. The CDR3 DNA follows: TGTGCCAGCAGCTTGGCGGCGAACACTGAAGCTTTCTTT.